This TCR beta chain was recorded in a study of shared clonotypes between healthy human individuals. Clones were sequenced by immunoSEQ multiplex PCR, and TCRdb holds only the in-frame ones, with some missing. The sample lists some 1,400,000 clones, around 95% occurring once. The germline V gene has CDR1 ENHRY and CDR2 SYGVKD. The CDR3 runs 15 residues. The J segment lost 2 bases and the V segment lost 5 bases, leaving 7 bases of the junction unmatched. Sequencing was done on a sample of naive CD4+ T cells sorted from blood. The sample's subset: CD45RA+ positively selected. The chain couples TRBV10-3 to TRBJ2-7, with 9 positions matching TRBD1. This receptor was obtained from a man aged 25-45 years in good health. The CDR3 region is CAISRTGTGPYEQYF. For the CDR3, the DNA is TGTGCCATCAGTCGTACCGGGACAGGGCCCTACGAGCAGTACTTC.